This TCR beta chain was identified during a study of shared clonotypes between healthy human individuals. Germline values: CDR1 KGHSH, CDR2 LQKENI. This CDR3 has 13 amino acids. J was trimmed by 4 bases and V by 6 bases; bases with no gene match: 2. Original data processing: ImmunoSEQ sequences covered only the junction and lacked quality scores; filtering therefore differed. Profiled with immunoSEQ multiplex PCR; TCRdb holds only in-frame clones, not every one. V, J and clone size are taken as reported in that table, and D and trimming were inferred from the DNA itself. The table includes about 490,000 clones, 60% to 80% detected once. The sample holds one count of this clone.

The chain joins TRBV18 to TRBJ2-5, with TRBD2 identical over 10 bases. The clonotype originates from a woman aged 40 to 49 in good health. Some clones in this sample may be carry-over from other donors' samples. What was sequenced was PBMCs. CDR3 sequence (DNA): TGTGCCAGCTCCAAGCGGGAGGGAGAGACCCAGTACTTC. Its protein is CASSKREGETQYF.